This T cell receptor beta chain was sequenced during a study of cytomegalovirus exposure and HLA in healthy donors. The CDR3 covers 14 residues. The V gene lost 3 bases and the J gene lost 2 bases, with 11 bases spanning the gap. Germline V gene sequence: CDR1 SGHAT, CDR2 FQDESV (reference sequence). TCRdb keeps only in-frame clones here, not all; method: immunoSEQ multiplex PCR. Here the sample spans about 64,000 clones, 85% to 95% being singletons. The TCR comes from a woman aged 18-29 years in good health and CMV-seropositive. Sequenced: PBMCs. The V gene is TRBV11-1, the J gene TRBJ2-7; D is possibly TRBD1 (6 bases). In nucleotides, the CDR3 is TGTGCCAGCAGCTTCCGGGACATCGCCTACGAGCAGTACTTC. Its protein product is CASSFRDIAYEQYF.